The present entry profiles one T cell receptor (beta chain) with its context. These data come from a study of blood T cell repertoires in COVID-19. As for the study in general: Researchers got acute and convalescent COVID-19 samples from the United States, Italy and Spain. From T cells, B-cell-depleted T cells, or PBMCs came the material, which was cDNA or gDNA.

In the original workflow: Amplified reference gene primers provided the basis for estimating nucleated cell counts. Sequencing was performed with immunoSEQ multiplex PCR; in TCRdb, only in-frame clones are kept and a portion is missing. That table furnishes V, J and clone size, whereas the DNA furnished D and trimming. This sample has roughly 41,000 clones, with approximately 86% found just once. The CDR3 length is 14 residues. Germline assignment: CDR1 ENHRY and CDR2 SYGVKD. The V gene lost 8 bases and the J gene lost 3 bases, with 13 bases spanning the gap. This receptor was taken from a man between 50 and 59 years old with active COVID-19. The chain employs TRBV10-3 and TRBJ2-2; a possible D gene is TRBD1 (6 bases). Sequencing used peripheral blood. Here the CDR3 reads CAIRSQGYTGELFF. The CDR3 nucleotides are TGTGCCATCCGGTCACAGGGATACACCGGGGAGCTGTTTTTT.